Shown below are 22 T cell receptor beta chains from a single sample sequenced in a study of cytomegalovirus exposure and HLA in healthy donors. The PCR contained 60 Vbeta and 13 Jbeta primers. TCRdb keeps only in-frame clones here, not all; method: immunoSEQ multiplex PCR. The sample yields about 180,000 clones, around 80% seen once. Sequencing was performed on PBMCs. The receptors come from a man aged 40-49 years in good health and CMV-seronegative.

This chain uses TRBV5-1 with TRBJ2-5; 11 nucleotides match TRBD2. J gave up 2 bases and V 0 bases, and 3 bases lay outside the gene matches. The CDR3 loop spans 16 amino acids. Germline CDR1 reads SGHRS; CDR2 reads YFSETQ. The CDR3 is CASSLGGLADQETQYF. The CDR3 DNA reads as TGCGCCAGCAGCTTGGGGGGACTAGCGGATCAAGAGACCCAGTACTTC.

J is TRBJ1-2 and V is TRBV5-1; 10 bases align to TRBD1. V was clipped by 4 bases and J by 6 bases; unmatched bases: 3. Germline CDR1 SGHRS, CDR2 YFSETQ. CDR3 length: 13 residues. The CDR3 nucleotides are TGCGCCAGCAGCATCGGGACAGGGGATGGCTACACCTTC. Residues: CASSIGTGDGYTF.

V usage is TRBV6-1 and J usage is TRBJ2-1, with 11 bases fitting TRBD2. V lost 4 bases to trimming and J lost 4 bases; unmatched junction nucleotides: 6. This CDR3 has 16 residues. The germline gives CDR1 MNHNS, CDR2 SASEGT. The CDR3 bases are TGTGCCAGCAGTGGCGGGAGGACTAGCGGGTACAATGAGCAGTTCTTC. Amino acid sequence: CASSGGRTSGYNEQFF.

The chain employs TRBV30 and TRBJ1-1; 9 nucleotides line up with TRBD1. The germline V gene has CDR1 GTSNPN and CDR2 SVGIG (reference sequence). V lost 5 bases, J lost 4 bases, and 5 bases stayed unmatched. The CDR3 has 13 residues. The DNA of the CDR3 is TGTGCCTGGGGGGGACAGGGTGGCACTGAAGCTTTCTTT. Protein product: CAWGGQGGTEAFF. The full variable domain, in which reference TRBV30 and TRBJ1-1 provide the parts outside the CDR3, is SQTIHQWPATLVQPVGSPLSLECTVEGTSNPNLYWYRQAAGRGLQLLFYSVGIGQISSEVPQNLSASRPQDRQFILSSKKLLLSDSGFYLCAWGGQGGTEAFFGQGTRLTVV.

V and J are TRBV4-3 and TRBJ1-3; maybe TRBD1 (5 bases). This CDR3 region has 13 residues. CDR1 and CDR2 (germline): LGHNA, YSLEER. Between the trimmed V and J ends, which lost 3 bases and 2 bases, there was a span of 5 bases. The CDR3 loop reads CASSQTAGNTIYF. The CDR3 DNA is TGCGCCAGCAGCCAGACAGCTGGAAACACCATATATTTT.

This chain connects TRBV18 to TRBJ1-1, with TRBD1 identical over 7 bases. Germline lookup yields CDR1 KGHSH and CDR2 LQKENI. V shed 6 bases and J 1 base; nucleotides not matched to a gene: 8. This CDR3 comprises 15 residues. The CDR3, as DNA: TGTGCCAGCTCTCGTAGTAGGGGGCGGAACACTGAAGCTTTCTTT. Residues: CASSRSRGRNTEAFF.

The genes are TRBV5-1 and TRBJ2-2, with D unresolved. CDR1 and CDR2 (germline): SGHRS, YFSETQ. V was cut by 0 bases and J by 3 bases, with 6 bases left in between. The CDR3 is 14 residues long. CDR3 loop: CASSLAFDTGELFF. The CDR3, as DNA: TGCGCCAGCAGCTTGGCCTTTGACACCGGGGAGCTGTTTTTT.

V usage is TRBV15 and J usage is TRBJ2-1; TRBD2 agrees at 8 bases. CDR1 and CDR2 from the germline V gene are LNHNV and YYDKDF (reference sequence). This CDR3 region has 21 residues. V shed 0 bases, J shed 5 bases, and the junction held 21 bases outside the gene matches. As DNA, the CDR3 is TGTGCCACCAGCAGAGAGGGGTGGACTAGCTTCACGGGCAGGGTAAACAATGAGCAGTTCTTC. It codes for CATSREGWTSFTGRVNNEQFF.

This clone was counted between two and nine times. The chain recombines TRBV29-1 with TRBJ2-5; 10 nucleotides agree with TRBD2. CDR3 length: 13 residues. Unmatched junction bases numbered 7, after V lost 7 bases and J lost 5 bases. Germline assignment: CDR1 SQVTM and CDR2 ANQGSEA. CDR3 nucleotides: TGCAGCGCCGCTCCGGGACTAGCGGAGACCCAGTACTTC. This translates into CSAAPGLAETQYF.

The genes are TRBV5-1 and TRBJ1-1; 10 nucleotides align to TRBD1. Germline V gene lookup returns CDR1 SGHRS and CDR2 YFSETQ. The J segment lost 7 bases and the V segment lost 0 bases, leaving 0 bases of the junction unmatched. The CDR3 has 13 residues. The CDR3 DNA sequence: TGCGCCAGCAGCTTGGGGACAGGGGGTGAAGCTTTCTTT. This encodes CASSLGTGGEAFF.

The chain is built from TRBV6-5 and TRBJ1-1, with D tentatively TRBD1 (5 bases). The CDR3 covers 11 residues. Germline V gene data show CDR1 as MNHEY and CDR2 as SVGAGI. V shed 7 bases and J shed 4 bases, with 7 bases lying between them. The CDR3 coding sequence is TGTGCCAGCACCCAGGGCACTGAAGCTTTCTTT. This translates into CASTQGTEAFF.

The CDR3 DNA reads as TGTGCCAGTAGGGGGACATCTGGACAAGAGACCCAGTACTTC. It codes for CASRGTSGQETQYF. The rearrangement joins TRBV19 to TRBJ2-5; D is possibly TRBD1 (6 bases). CDR1 is LNHDA, CDR2 SQIVND, per germline (reference sequence). This CDR3 is 14 amino acids long. The V and J ends lost 6 bases and 2 bases respectively, with 13 bases between them.

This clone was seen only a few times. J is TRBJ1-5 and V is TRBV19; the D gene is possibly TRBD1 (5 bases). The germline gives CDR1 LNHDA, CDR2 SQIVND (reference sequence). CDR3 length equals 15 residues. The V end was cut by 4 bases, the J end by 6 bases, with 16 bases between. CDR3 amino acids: CASSTERGKGQPQHF. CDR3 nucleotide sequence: TGTGCCAGTAGTACGGAAAGGGGAAAGGGTCAGCCCCAGCATTTT.

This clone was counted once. CDR3 amino acids: CSATDRTYNEQFF. CDR3 nucleotide sequence: TGCAGCGCTACCGATCGAACCTACAATGAGCAGTTCTTC. The J gene is TRBJ2-1, the V gene TRBV29-1, with no clear D. The ends were cut back, 7 bases at V and 2 bases at J, with 12 bases in the middle. The CDR3 sequence is 13 residues long. Per germline, CDR1 SQVTM and CDR2 ANQGSEA.

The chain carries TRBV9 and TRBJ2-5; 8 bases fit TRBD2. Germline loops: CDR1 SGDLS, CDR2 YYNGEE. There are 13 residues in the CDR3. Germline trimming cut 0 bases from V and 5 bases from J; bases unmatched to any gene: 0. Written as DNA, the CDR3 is TGTGCCAGCAGCGTAGCGGGGGGGGAGACCCAGTACTTC. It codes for CASSVAGGETQYF.

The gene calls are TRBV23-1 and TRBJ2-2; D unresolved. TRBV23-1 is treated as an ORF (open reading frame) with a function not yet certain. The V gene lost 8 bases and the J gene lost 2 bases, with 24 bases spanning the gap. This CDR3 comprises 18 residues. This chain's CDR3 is CASPIVLERGDNTGELFF. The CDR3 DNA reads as TGCGCCAGCCCGATTGTCCTAGAACGAGGAGATAACACCGGGGAGCTGTTTTTT.

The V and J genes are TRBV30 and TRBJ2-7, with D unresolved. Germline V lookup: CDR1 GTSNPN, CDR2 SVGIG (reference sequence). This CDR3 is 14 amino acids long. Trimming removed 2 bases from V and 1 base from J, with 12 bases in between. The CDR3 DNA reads TGTGCCTGGAGTAGACACTTGATATCCTACGAGCAGTACTTC. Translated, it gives CAWSRHLISYEQYF.

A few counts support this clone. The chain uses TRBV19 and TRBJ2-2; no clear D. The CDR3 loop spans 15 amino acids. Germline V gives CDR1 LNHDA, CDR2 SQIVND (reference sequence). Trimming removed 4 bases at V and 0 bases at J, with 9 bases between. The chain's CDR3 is CASSNFPTNTGELFF. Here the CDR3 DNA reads TGTGCCAGTAGTAACTTCCCTACGAACACCGGGGAGCTGTTTTTT.

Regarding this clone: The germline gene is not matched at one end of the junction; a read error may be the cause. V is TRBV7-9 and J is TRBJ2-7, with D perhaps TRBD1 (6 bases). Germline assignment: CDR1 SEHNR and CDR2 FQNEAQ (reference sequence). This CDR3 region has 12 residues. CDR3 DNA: TGTTCCAGCAGCCAGATACAGGGTGAGCAGTACTTC. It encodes CSSSQIQGEQYF.

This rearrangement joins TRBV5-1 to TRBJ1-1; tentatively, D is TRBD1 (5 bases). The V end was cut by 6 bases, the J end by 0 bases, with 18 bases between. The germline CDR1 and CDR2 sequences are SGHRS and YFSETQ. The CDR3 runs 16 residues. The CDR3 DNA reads TGCGCCAGCAAGCGGGGTGCCGGGGGGATGAACACTGAAGCTTTCTTT. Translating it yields CASKRGAGGMNTEAFF.

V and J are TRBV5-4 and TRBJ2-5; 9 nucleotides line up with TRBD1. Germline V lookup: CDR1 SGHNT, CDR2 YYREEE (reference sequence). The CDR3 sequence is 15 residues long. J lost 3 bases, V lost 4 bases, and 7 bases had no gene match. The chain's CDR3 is CASSPGTGPEETQYF. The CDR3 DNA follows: TGTGCCAGCAGCCCGGGGACAGGGCCTGAAGAGACCCAGTACTTC. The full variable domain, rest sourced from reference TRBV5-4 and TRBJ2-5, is ETGVTQSPTHLIKTRGQQVTLRCSSQSGHNTVSWYQQALGQGPQFIFQYYREEENGRGNFPPRFSGLQFPNYSSELNVNALELDDSALYLCASSPGTGPEETQYFGPGTRLLVL.

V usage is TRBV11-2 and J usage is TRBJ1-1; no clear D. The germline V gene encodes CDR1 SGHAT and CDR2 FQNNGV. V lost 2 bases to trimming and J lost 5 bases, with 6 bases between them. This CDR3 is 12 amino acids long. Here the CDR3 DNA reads TGTGCCAGCAGCTTATATCGGACTGAAGCTTTCTTT. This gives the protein CASSLYRTEAFF.